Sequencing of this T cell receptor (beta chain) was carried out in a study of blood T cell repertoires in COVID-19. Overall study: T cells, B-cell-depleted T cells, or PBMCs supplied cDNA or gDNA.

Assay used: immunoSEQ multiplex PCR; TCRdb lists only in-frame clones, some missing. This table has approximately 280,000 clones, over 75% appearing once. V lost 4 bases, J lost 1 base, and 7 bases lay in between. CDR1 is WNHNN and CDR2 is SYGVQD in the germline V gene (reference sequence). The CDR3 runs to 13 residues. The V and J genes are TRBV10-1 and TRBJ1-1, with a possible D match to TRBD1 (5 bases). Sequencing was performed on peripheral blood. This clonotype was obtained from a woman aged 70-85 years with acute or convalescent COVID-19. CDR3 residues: CASSVGENTEAFF. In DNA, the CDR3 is TGCGCCAGCAGTGTAGGGGAGAACACTGAAGCTTTCTTT.